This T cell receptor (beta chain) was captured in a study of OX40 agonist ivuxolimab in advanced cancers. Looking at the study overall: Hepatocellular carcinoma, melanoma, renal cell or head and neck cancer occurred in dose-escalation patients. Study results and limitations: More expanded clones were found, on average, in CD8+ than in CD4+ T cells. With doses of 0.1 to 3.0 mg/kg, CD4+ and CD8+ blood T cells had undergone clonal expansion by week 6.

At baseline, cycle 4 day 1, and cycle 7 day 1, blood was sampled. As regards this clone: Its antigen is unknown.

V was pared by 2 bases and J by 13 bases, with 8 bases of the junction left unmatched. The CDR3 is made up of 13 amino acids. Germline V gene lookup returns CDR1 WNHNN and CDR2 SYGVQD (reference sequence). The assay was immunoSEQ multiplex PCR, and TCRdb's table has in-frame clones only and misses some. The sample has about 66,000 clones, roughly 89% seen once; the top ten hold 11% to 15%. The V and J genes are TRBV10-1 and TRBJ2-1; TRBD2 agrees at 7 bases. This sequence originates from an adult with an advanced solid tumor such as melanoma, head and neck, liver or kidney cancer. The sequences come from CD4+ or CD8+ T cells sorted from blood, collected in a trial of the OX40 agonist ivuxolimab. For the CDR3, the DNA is TGCGCCAGCAGTGAGGCGGGGGTCCACCCCCAGTTCTTC. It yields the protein CASSEAGVHPQFF.